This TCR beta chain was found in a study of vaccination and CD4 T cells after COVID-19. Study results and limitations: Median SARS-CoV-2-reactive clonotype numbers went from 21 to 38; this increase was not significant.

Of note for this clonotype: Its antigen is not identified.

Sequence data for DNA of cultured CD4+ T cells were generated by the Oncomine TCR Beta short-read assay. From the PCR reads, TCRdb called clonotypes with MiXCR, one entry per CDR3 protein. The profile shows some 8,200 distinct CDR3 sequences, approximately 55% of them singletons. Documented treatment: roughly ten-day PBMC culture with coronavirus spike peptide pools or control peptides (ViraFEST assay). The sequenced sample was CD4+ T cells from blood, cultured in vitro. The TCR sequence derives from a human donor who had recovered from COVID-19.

This CDR3 reads CSAHRDIETQYF. CDR3 bases: TGCAGTGCCCATCGGGACATAGAGACCCAGTACTTC. This chain connects TRBV20-1 to TRBJ2-5; possibly TRBD1 for D (6 bases). The ends were cut back, 6 bases at V and 4 bases at J, with 12 bases in the middle. The length of the CDR3 is 12 residues. Germline V gene data show CDR1 as DFQATT and CDR2 as SNEGSKA (reference sequence).